Presented here are 19 T cell receptor beta chains from one specimen sequenced in a study of blood T cell repertoires in COVID-19. Produced via immunoSEQ multiplex PCR; TCRdb's table is partial and in-frame only. This sample has about 140,000 clones, with approximately 86% found just once. The sample comprised peripheral blood. The receptors were gathered from a woman in her sixties with acute or convalescent COVID-19.

This clone was recorded once. The chain carries TRBV29-1 and TRBJ2-1; D gene uncertain. Trimming cost V 7 bases and J 5 bases, with 18 bases left between them. This CDR3 region has 14 residues. Per germline, CDR1 SQVTM and CDR2 ANQGSEA. CDR3 coding DNA: TGCAGCGCGCCCGAGTACCCCTCAAACAATGAGCAGTTCTTC. Its protein product is CSAPEYPSNNEQFF.

The chain employs TRBV6-1 and TRBJ2-3, with D tentatively TRBD2 (6 bases). The CDR3 totals 16 residues. Germline CDR1 is MNHNS and CDR2 is SASEGT. V was trimmed by 3 bases and J by 4 bases, leaving 17 bases between them. In DNA, the CDR3 is TGTGCCAGCAGTGATCAAGGAGGGGCCGGGGCAGATACGCAGTATTTT. Its protein product is CASSDQGGAGADTQYF.

This sequence joins TRBV6-1 and TRBJ1-1; TRBD1 is a possible D gene (5 bases). The CDR3 has 14 residues. With 2 bases removed from V and 4 bases from J, the gap between germline ends came to 11 bases. From germline, CDR1 is MNHNS and CDR2 SASEGT. The CDR3 nucleotides are TGTGCCAGCAGTGAATCGGGGGTGACCACTGAAGCTTTCTTT. Its protein product is CASSESGVTTEAFF.

The rearrangement links TRBV13 to TRBJ1-1; 9 bases are shared with TRBD1. Trimming took 4 bases from V and 11 from J; bases not matched to a gene: 8. Germline CDR1 and CDR2: PRHDT and FYEKMQ (reference sequence). This CDR3 has 13 residues. The CDR3 loop reads CASSSDRGVFAFF. Here the CDR3 DNA reads TGTGCCAGCAGCTCGGACAGGGGAGTTTTCGCTTTCTTT.

This clone showed up just a few times. The chain has TRBV19 and TRBJ2-3; TRBD2 matches 10 bases. Unmatched junction bases numbered 18, after V lost 6 bases and J lost 3 bases. The V gene's germline CDR1 is LNHDA and CDR2 SQIVND (reference sequence). The CDR3 runs 19 residues. This chain's CDR3 is CASSGRQGSAGGPTDTQYF. The DNA for the CDR3 is TGTGCCAGTAGCGGTAGGCAGGGGTCAGCGGGGGGGCCGACAGATACGCAGTATTTT.

The chain couples TRBV6-1 to TRBJ1-5; D gene ambiguous. From germline, CDR1 is MNHNS and CDR2 SASEGT. The CDR3 has 13 residues. The V and J ends lost 0 bases and 6 bases respectively, with 6 bases between them. DNA for the CDR3: TGTGCCAGCAGTGAAGCAATCGGTCAGCCCCAGCATTTT. It yields the protein CASSEAIGQPQHF.

The CDR3, as DNA: TGCGCCAGCAGCTGGGGGGGGCCAGATACGCAGTATTTT. It encodes CASSWGGPDTQYF. The genes are TRBV5-1 and TRBJ2-3, with TRBD2 as a possible D gene (7 bases). Germline CDR1 and CDR2: SGHRS and YFSETQ. V gave up 3 bases and J gave up 4 bases, with 9 bases separating them. The CDR3 sequence is 13 residues long. The variable domain in full, with the rest retrieved from reference TRBV5-1 and TRBJ2-3, is KAGVTQTPRYLIKTRGQQVTLSCSPISGHRSVSWYQQTPGQGLQFLFEYFSETQRNKGNFPGRFSGRQFSNSRSEMNVSTLELGDSALYLCASSWGGPDTQYFGPGTRLTVL.

The chain combines TRBV12-5 with TRBJ2-1; D is perhaps TRBD2 (6 bases). CDR3 length: 17 amino acids. Germline V CDR1 and CDR2: LGHNT, FRNRAP. Trimming left V 0 bases short and J 0 bases short, with 12 bases between. This CDR3 is CASGLVPDGSSYNEQFF. The CDR3 region has the DNA TGTGCTAGTGGTTTGGTACCCGACGGGAGCTCCTACAATGAGCAGTTCTTC.

The chain has TRBV24-1 and TRBJ2-5; D not resolved. V lost 4 bases and J 5 bases, leaving 10 bases between the germline ends. Germline CDR1 reads KGHDR; CDR2 reads SFDVKD. The CDR3 runs 13 residues. CDR3 coding DNA: TGTGCCACCAGTGACTCATTACGGGAGACCCAGTACTTC. This gives the protein CATSDSLRETQYF.

A few counts support this clone. This chain uses TRBV2 with TRBJ2-1; perhaps TRBD2 as D (6 bases). Trimming took 8 bases from V and 4 from J, leaving 15 bases between them. The CDR3 loop spans 14 amino acids. The germline gives CDR1 SNHLY, CDR2 FYNNEI. The CDR3 is CASAGLEQYNEQFF. The CDR3 DNA reads TGTGCCAGCGCGGGATTGGAACAATACAATGAGCAGTTCTTC.

This chain uses TRBV29-1 with TRBJ1-2, with D possibly being TRBD1 (6 bases). The V gene lost 0 bases and the J gene lost 3 bases, with 14 bases spanning the gap. This CDR3 has 15 residues. CDR1 is SQVTM and CDR2 is ANQGSEA in the germline V gene. The CDR3 is CSVEDPQGPDYGYTF. The CDR3 coding sequence is TGCAGCGTTGAAGATCCCCAGGGGCCGGACTATGGCTACACCTTC.

This clone has just a few counts. The V gene is TRBV24-1, the J gene TRBJ1-3; unclear D gene. This CDR3 region has 15 residues. Germline lookup yields CDR1 KGHDR and CDR2 SFDVKD. V was cut by 3 bases and J by 0 bases, with 8 bases left in between. Here the CDR3 reads CATSDPQNSGNTIYF. In DNA, the CDR3 is TGTGCCACCAGTGATCCACAGAACTCTGGAAACACCATATATTTT.

The chain couples TRBV5-1 to TRBJ2-5; 9 bases fit TRBD1. Germline V CDR1 and CDR2: SGHRS, YFSETQ. The trim removed 0 bases at V and 6 bases at J, leaving 6 bases unmatched. The length of the CDR3 is 15 residues. CDR3 sequence: CASSLDRGPRQTQYF. The CDR3 DNA reads TGCGCCAGCAGCTTGGACAGGGGGCCTCGGCAGACCCAGTACTTC. Supplemented by reference TRBV5-1 and TRBJ2-5, the full variable domain reads KAGVTQTPRYLIKTRGQQVTLSCSPISGHRSVSWYQQTPGQGLQFLFEYFSETQRNKGNFPGRFSGRQFSNSRSEMNVSTLELGDSALYLCASSLDRGPRQTQYFGPGTRLLVL.

The genes are TRBV3-1 (or the pseudogene TRBV3-2) and TRBJ2-3; D gene uncertain. This CDR3 has 13 amino acids. The germline V gene has CDR1 LGHDT and CDR2 YNNKEL (reference sequence). With 0 bases removed from V and 10 bases from J, the gap between germline ends came to 11 bases. Here the CDR3 DNA reads TGTGCCAGCAGCCAAGAGGTTTTCTGGCCGCAGTATTTT. It codes for CASSQEVFWPQYF.

V gene TRBV6-1 combines with J gene TRBJ1-1; the D is unclear. This CDR3 spans 10 amino acids. Trimming took 3 bases from V and 13 from J, leaving 9 bases between them. Looked up from germline, CDR1 is MNHNS and CDR2 is SASEGT. The CDR3: CASSDTHGFF. The CDR3 coding sequence is TGTGCCAGCAGTGATACTCATGGTTTCTTT.

V gene TRBV6-2 or TRBV6-3 combines with J gene TRBJ1-2; D is unresolved. This CDR3 has 14 residues. Germline loops: CDR1 MNHEY, CDR2 SVGEGT. V lost 0 bases and J 7 bases, leaving 12 bases between the germline ends. The CDR3 DNA reads TGTGCCAGCAGTTACTCGTACCGGGTTTCTGGCTACACCTTC. This codes for CASSYSYRVSGYTF.

The rearrangement links TRBV27 to TRBJ1-1; 8 nucleotides agree with TRBD1. Germline V CDR1 and CDR2: MNHEY, SMNVEV (reference sequence). J lost 5 bases, V lost 4 bases, and 3 bases had no gene match. The CDR3 contains 13 residues. The chain's CDR3 is CASSYRGGTEAFF. For the CDR3, the DNA is TGTGCCAGCAGTTACAGGGGGGGGACTGAAGCTTTCTTT.

The count of this clone is one. The chain joins TRBV6-5 to TRBJ1-4; tentatively, D is TRBD1 (5 bases). Deletions cut 7 bases from V and 6 bases from J, with 15 bases between. Germline V gives CDR1 MNHEY, CDR2 SVGAGI. There are 14 residues in the CDR3. The CDR3 reads CASTKGRADEKLFF. The CDR3 DNA sequence: TGTGCCAGCACGAAGGGCAGGGCGGATGAAAAACTGTTTTTT.

The V gene is TRBV5-1, the J gene TRBJ2-3, with 11 bases lining up with TRBD2. The CDR3 totals 18 residues. Per germline, CDR1 SGHRS and CDR2 YFSETQ. V lost 0 bases, J lost 2 bases, and 8 bases stayed unmatched. The CDR3 is CASSLGIIAGGPTDTQYF. The CDR3 nucleotides are TGCGCCAGCAGCTTGGGGATAATAGCGGGGGGGCCCACAGATACGCAGTATTTT.